This T cell receptor (beta chain) was identified in a study of glioma-infiltrating T cells. In the study overall: Presurgical dexamethasone in glioma patients lasted six or fewer days.

Study observations and caveats: Non-neoplastic patients had below-expected tissue-blood divergence, while all gliomas exceeded expectation.

This CDR3 region has 14 residues. Germline loops: CDR1 MDHEN, CDR2 SYDVKM. Using RNA template, CDR3s of TCR alpha and beta were amplified with iRepertoire arm-PCR. One-step reverse transcription and amplification started from about 100-400 ng of tissue mRNA or PBMC total RNA. Each CDR3 protein gets one entry after TCRdb re-called the multiplex PCR reads with MiXCR. The repertoire holds 300,000 to 450,000 distinct CDR3 sequences, with approximately 42% as singletons. Worth noting for this clonotype: Antigen specificity is unknown. A much bigger clone sits one base away, suggesting this may be a read error.

The chain is built from TRBV28 and TRBJ2-1; 7 bases are a match to TRBD2. Material: glioma tissue, nonneoplastic brain tissue, or PBMCs (not recorded which). This receptor was identified in a human donor with low-grade glioma or glioblastoma, undergoing nonglioma brain surgery, or in good health (not recorded which). In DNA, the CDR3 is TGTGCCTGCAGTTACAGCGGGAACTTCAATGAGCAGTTCTTC. Translating gives CACSYSGNFNEQFF.